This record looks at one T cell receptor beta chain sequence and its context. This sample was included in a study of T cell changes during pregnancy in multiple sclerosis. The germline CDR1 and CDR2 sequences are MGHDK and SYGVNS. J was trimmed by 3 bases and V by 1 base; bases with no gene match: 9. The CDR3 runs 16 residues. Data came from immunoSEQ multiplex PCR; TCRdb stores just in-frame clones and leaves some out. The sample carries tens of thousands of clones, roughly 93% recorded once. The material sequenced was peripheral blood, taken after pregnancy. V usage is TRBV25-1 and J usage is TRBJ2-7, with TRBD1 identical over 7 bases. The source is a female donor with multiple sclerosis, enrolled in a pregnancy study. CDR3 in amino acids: CASSESLRDSNYEQYF. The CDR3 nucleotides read TGTGCCAGCAGTGAATCCCTCCGGGACAGCAACTACGAGCAGTACTTC.